This TCR beta chain was sequenced for a study of PD-1 blockade in classical Hodgkin lymphoma. V was trimmed by 1 base and J by 3 bases, leaving 10 bases between them. Germline CDR1 SGHAT, CDR2 FQNNGV. The CDR3 spans 14 residues. Libraries were prepared by immunoSEQ multiplex PCR; TCRdb keeps only in-frame clonotypes and omits some of them. The repertoire has some 110,000 clones, around nine tenths of them found once; the top ten carry around 17%. Notes on the study in general: At baseline, newly diagnosed patients reportedly showed less TCR diversity than healthy donors. Baseline diversity was lower in partial responders and progressors than complete responders. Individuals initiating nivolumab under 1 year after ASCT were excluded.

Stated time point: cycle 4 day 1 (C4D1), after six to seven weeks of nivolumab. No patient escaped relapse after autologous stem cell transplantation, and brentuximab vedotin exposure varied. Responses achieved at best were complete response, partial response or progressive disease. In its sample, this clone was seen once. Its matching antigen is unknown. The receptor comes from a human donor with classical Hodgkin lymphoma. The sample in question was peripheral blood mononuclear cells (PBMCs), obtained before the fourth cycle of nivolumab. The chain carries TRBV11-2 and TRBJ2-7; D perhaps matches TRBD1 (5 bases). The CDR3 is CASSLGQGNYEQYF. CDR3 bases: TGTGCCAGCAGCTTAGGTCAGGGTAACTACGAGCAGTACTTC.